The 16 T cell receptor beta chains below come from one sample, sequenced in a study of siplizumab effects on memory and regulatory T cells. The repertoire was sequenced with immunoSEQ multiplex PCR; TCRdb's copy has only in-frame clones and lacks some. The data hold approximately 75,000 clones, with around 93% observed a single time. Sequences were obtained from CD8+ T cells sorted from blood. These receptors were taken from a human donor in good health.

The V call is TRBV5-1, the J call TRBJ2-7; 11 bases are shared with TRBD1. J was trimmed by 2 bases and V by 4 bases; bases with no gene match: 8. CDR1 and CDR2 from the germline V gene are SGHRS and YFSETQ. The CDR3 is made up of 16 amino acids. DNA of the CDR3: TGCGCCAGCAGCCTAGGACAGGGGGCGAAGACCTACGAGCAGTACTTC. Protein: CASSLGQGAKTYEQYF.

The genes are TRBV7-9 and TRBJ2-7; 8 nucleotides match TRBD1. Per germline, CDR1 SEHNR and CDR2 FQNEAQ (reference sequence). The CDR3 runs to 13 residues. V lost 5 bases to trimming and J lost 10 bases; unmatched junction nucleotides: 10. DNA of the CDR3: TGTGCCAGCAGCCCCCGCGGACAGGGAGAACAGTACTTC. This sequence encodes CASSPRGQGEQYF.

The V gene is TRBV4-3, the J gene TRBJ2-7; 7 bases are a match to TRBD2. This CDR3 has 16 residues. The ends lost 0 bases at V and 3 bases at J; junction bases unmatched: 8. Per germline, CDR1 LGHNA and CDR2 YSLEER. CDR3 loop: CASSQDRWGGYYEQYF. CDR3 bases: TGCGCCAGCAGCCAAGATAGGTGGGGGGGGTACTACGAGCAGTACTTC.

This chain joins TRBV19 and TRBJ1-2; D may be TRBD1 (5 bases). Per the germline V gene, CDR1 is LNHDA and CDR2 is SQIVND (reference sequence). Trimming removed 2 bases at V and 4 bases at J, with 17 bases between. The CDR3 sequence is 16 residues long. CDR3 DNA: TGTGCCAGTAGTATATTCCCCCAGGACACGAGCTATGGCTACACCTTC. Translation gives CASSIFPQDTSYGYTF.

This chain connects TRBV7-7 to TRBJ1-5, with D tentatively TRBD1 (6 bases). Germline CDR1 reads SSHAT; CDR2 reads FNYEAQ (reference sequence). The CDR3 has 14 amino acids. The V end lost 10 bases, the J end lost 0 bases, and 13 bases lay between the germline ends. DNA of the CDR3: TGTGCCAACTACTGGGGGCATAGCAATCAGCCCCAGCATTTT. Translation: CANYWGHSNQPQHF.

The chain joins TRBV29-1 to TRBJ1-2, with TRBD1 matching 7 bases. V dropped 7 bases and J dropped 6; count of bases not matched to a gene: 8. There are 12 residues in the CDR3. Germline V gene sequence: CDR1 SQVTM, CDR2 ANQGSEA. The CDR3 coding sequence is TGCAGCGCCCACACAGGGGATAATGGCTACACCTTC. Translating it yields CSAHTGDNGYTF.

This chain connects TRBV7-2 to TRBJ2-7, with 8 bases aligning to TRBD2. With V trimmed by 5 bases and J by 2 bases, 11 bases remained unmatched. Germline CDR1 and CDR2: SGHTA and FQGNSA. The CDR3 totals 16 residues. CDR3 sequence (DNA): TGTGCCAGCAGCCCCGGCGGCGGGGGGCAGCCCTACGAGCAGTACTTC. Translated, it gives CASSPGGGGQPYEQYF.

The chain has TRBV29-1 and TRBJ1-1, with a tentative D call TRBD1 (6 bases). The V gene lost 4 bases and the J gene lost 0 bases, with 15 bases spanning the gap. The CDR3 sequence is 15 residues long. Germline CDR1 reads SQVTM; CDR2 reads ANQGSEA. CDR3 nucleotides: TGCAGCGTTGTAGGGGGGCGAGCGTTGAACACTGAAGCTTTCTTT. Its protein is CSVVGGRALNTEAFF.

J is TRBJ2-2 and V is TRBV4-2; D call uncertain. The CDR3 has 17 residues. The germline V gene encodes CDR1 LGHNA and CDR2 YNFKEQ. With 1 base removed from V and 0 bases from J, the gap between germline ends came to 12 bases. The CDR3 reads CASSQGIGPANTGELFF. CDR3 in DNA: TGTGCCAGCAGCCAAGGTATCGGGCCAGCGAACACCGGGGAGCTGTTTTTT.

V and J are TRBV11-2 and TRBJ2-5; D tentatively reads TRBD1 or TRBD2 (5 bases each). Per the germline V gene, CDR1 is SGHAT and CDR2 is FQNNGV. This CDR3 region has 16 residues. V was shortened by 0 bases and J by 2 bases, with 13 bases between the two germline ends. The CDR3 region has the DNA TGTGCCAGCAGCTTAGAACTCGGTGAGGGGCAAGAGACCCAGTACTTC. Its protein is CASSLELGEGQETQYF.

This chain links TRBV30 with TRBJ2-7; 7 bases align to TRBD1. Germline V gives CDR1 GTSNPN, CDR2 SVGIG (reference sequence). The V gene end was trimmed by 1 base and the J gene end by 6 bases; junction bases not matched to a gene: 6. CDR3 size: 13 residues. CDR3 residues: CAWSGQGPIEQYF. CDR3 in DNA: TGTGCCTGGAGTGGACAGGGCCCTATCGAGCAGTACTTC.

V usage is TRBV28 and J usage is TRBJ2-7; D not resolved. Germline lookup yields CDR1 MDHEN and CDR2 SYDVKM. Trimming stripped 3 bases from V and 2 bases from J, with 5 bases between. The CDR3 has 12 residues. CDR3 DNA sequence: TGTGCCAGCAGTTTTAGGGCCTACGAGCAGTACTTC. Its translation is CASSFRAYEQYF. Variable domain in full (rest from reference TRBV28 and TRBJ2-7): DVKVTQSSRYLVKRTGEKVFLECVQDMDHENMFWYRQDPGLGLRLIYFSYDVKMKEKGDIPEGYSVSREKKERFSLILESASTNQTSMYLCASSFRAYEQYFGPGTRLTVT.

The chain employs TRBV6-5 and TRBJ1-6, with D unclear. Germline V gene lookup returns CDR1 MNHEY and CDR2 SVGAGI. This CDR3 is built from 11 residues. V was pared by 9 bases and J by 4 bases, with 4 bases between. CDR3 region: CARDYNSPLHF. The CDR3 coding sequence is TGTGCCAGGGATTATAATTCACCCCTCCACTTT.

The gene calls are TRBV15 and TRBJ1-6; D perhaps matches TRBD1 (6 bases). Germline V gene lookup returns CDR1 LNHNV and CDR2 YYDKDF (reference sequence). Trimming left V 3 bases short and J 10 bases short, with 10 bases between. The CDR3 extends over 13 amino acids. CDR3 in DNA: TGTGCCACCAGCAGGGACAGAGCATCACCCCTCCACTTT. It yields the protein CATSRDRASPLHF.

This clone came up once. V usage is TRBV6-5 and J usage is TRBJ2-5, with TRBD2 matching 11 bases. Germline loops: CDR1 MNHEY, CDR2 SVGAGI. With V trimmed by 1 base and J by 2 bases, 0 bases remained unmatched. The CDR3 has 15 residues. CDR3 loop: CASSYLAGGQETQYF. The CDR3 nucleotides read TGTGCCAGCAGTTACTTAGCGGGGGGGCAAGAGACCCAGTACTTC.

The chain combines TRBV5-6 with TRBJ2-1; TRBD2 matches 7 bases. The CDR3 length is 13 residues. J gave up 4 bases and V 8 bases, and 6 bases lay outside the gene matches. The germline V gene has CDR1 SGHDT and CDR2 YYEEEE. CDR3 nucleotide sequence: TGTGCCAGTAGCGGGTGGGAATACAATGAGCAGTTCTTC. Protein: CASSGWEYNEQFF.